Here is one T cell receptor beta chain with its context. Its antigen is unidentified. Per germline, CDR1 SGHKS and CDR2 YYEKEE (reference sequence). The length of the CDR3 is 14 residues. Trimming shortened V by 0 bases and J by 5 bases, and 9 bases separated the two germline ends. It was roughly 10 milliliters of peripheral blood that were drawn from each donor. Isolation per sample recovered at least 7 million PBMCs. These data belong to a study of blood T cells in healthy people across ages. Findings and limits, study-wide: Researchers judged that diversity estimates from one million T cells fell short of true values. It was found that TCR beta diversity correlated strongly with the percentage of naive T cells.

Using a J-beta primer mix together with a sample-barcoded 5' primer, a second PCR was run for roughly 7 to 11 cycles. TCRdb re-called the 5' RACE reads with MiXCR, one entry per CDR3 protein. The table lists 550,000 to 800,000 distinct CDR3 sequences, approximately 29% of them singletons. J is TRBJ1-5 and V is TRBV5-5, with unresolved D. The TCR was taken from a woman aged 80 or over in good health. Sample: blood. As DNA, the CDR3 is TGTGCCAGCAGCTTGGAGCAGGCGGATCAGCCCCAGCATTTT. Residues: CASSLEQADQPQHF. The whole variable domain, remainder taken from reference TRBV5-5 and TRBJ1-5, is DAGVTQSPTHLIKTRGQQVTLRCSPISGHKSVSWYQQVLGQGPQFIFQYYEKEERGRGNFPDRFSARQFPNYSSELNVNALLLGDSALYLCASSLEQADQPQHFGDGTRLSIL.